One sample yielded the 22 T cell receptor beta chains listed below, sequenced in a study of cytomegalovirus exposure and HLA in healthy donors. A multiplex PCR was run with 60 Vbeta primers and 13 Jbeta primers. The method was immunoSEQ multiplex PCR; TCRdb's version includes in-frame clones alone and lacks a portion of them. Its listing shows 150,000 to 200,000 clones. Material for sequencing was PBMCs. The receptors derive from a woman aged 18-29 years in good health and CMV-seropositive.

The CDR3 loop reads CATHQTGTSYADTQYF. The CDR3 DNA follows: TGCGCCACCCACCAGACCGGGACTAGCTACGCAGATACGCAGTATTTT. This chain links TRBV10-2 with TRBJ2-3; 9 nucleotides agree with TRBD2. The CDR3 has 16 amino acids. J was trimmed by 4 bases and V by 10 bases; bases with no gene match: 15. Germline-derived CDR1 and CDR2 are WSHSY and SAAADI.

The chain is built from TRBV7-2 and TRBJ1-1, with 10 bases identical to TRBD1. V was clipped by 5 bases and J by 3 bases; unmatched bases: 9. CDR3 length equals 16 residues. CDR1 and CDR2 (germline): SGHTA, FQGNSA. The DNA of the CDR3 is TGTGCCAGCAGCCTTGACAGGGGGCTTATCGACACTGAAGCTTTCTTT. Amino acid sequence: CASSLDRGLIDTEAFF.

The V call is TRBV5-1, the J call TRBJ1-1; D call uncertain. Trimming pared 4 bases from V and 3 bases from J, leaving 13 bases between. CDR1 is SGHRS and CDR2 is YFSETQ in the germline V gene. The CDR3 covers 14 residues. CDR3 in DNA: TGCGCCAGCAGCCCCGTGAGGGCGGACACTGAAGCTTTCTTT. Its translation: CASSPVRADTEAFF.

The CDR3 DNA is TGCGCCAGCAGCCACCTCTTAGGAGGGGAAGGGAGCTATGGCTACACCTTC. Translated: CASSHLLGGEGSYGYTF. The chain is built from TRBV4-3 and TRBJ1-2, with D possibly being TRBD1 (5 bases). CDR3 size: 17 residues. The V end was cut by 3 bases, the J end by 4 bases, with 21 bases between. Germline CDR1 is LGHNA and CDR2 is YSLEER.

V and J are TRBV5-1 and TRBJ2-5; 9 bases fit TRBD2. CDR3 length: 15 residues. Germline V gene data show CDR1 as SGHRS and CDR2 as YFSETQ. Trimming cost V 1 base and J 5 bases; bases outside gene matches: 6. CDR3 nucleotide sequence: TGCGCCAGCAGCTTGTGGCGGGGGGGCGAGGAGACCCAGTACTTC. Its translation is CASSLWRGGEETQYF.

This rearrangement joins TRBV29-1 to TRBJ2-1, with 11 bases identical to TRBD2. J was trimmed by 2 bases and V by 3 bases; bases with no gene match: 9. Germline V lookup: CDR1 SQVTM, CDR2 ANQGSEA. The CDR3 sequence is 17 residues long. This chain's CDR3 is CSVETSGALGAYNEQFF. CDR3 nucleotide sequence: TGCAGCGTTGAGACTAGCGGGGCCCTTGGAGCCTACAATGAGCAGTTCTTC.

J is TRBJ2-1 and V is TRBV5-4; the D gene is possibly TRBD2 (7 bases). Trimming stripped 4 bases from V and 3 bases from J, with 14 bases between. This CDR3 contains 15 residues. Per germline, CDR1 SGHNT and CDR2 YYREEE (reference sequence). The CDR3: CASSLRGGGYNEQFF. The DNA for the CDR3 is TGTGCCAGCAGCCTAAGAGGGGGGGGCTACAATGAGCAGTTCTTC. Combining the CDR3 with reference TRBV5-4 and TRBJ2-1 gives the whole variable domain ETGVTQSPTHLIKTRGQQVTLRCSSQSGHNTVSWYQQALGQGPQFIFQYYREEENGRGNFPPRFSGLQFPNYSSELNVNALELDDSALYLCASSLRGGGYNEQFFGPGTRLTVL.

The chain recombines TRBV7-8 with TRBJ1-2; the D gene is possibly TRBD1 (6 bases). CDR1 SGHVS and CDR2 FQNEAQ come from the germline V gene. The CDR3 sequence is 13 residues long. V was trimmed by 5 bases and J by 7 bases, leaving 14 bases between them. CDR3 residues: CASSVYRESGYTF. CDR3 nucleotide sequence: TGTGCCAGCAGCGTCTACAGGGAATCTGGCTACACCTTC.

V and J are TRBV19 and TRBJ2-1, with 7 nucleotides matching TRBD2. The CDR3 spans 16 residues. V dropped 7 bases and J dropped 1; count of bases not matched to a gene: 10. The germline gives CDR1 LNHDA, CDR2 SQIVND (reference sequence). CDR3 residues: CASTRRGGPSYNEQFF. The DNA of the CDR3 is TGTGCCAGTACTCGCCGCGGGGGTCCGTCCTACAATGAGCAGTTCTTC.

The chain carries TRBV28 and TRBJ2-7; TRBD2 is a possible D gene (5 bases). Germline V gene sequence: CDR1 MDHEN, CDR2 SYDVKM. V lost 7 bases and J 0 bases, leaving 10 bases between the germline ends. This CDR3 comprises 13 residues. CDR3 DNA sequence: TGTGCCAGCATCCCGGGGAGCTCCTACGAGCAGTACTTC. It encodes CASIPGSSYEQYF.

The chain couples TRBV2 to TRBJ2-1; 7 bases fit TRBD2. From germline, CDR1 is SNHLY and CDR2 FYNNEI. The CDR3 sequence is 12 residues long. The CDR3 is CATAGDNNEQFF. CDR3 coding DNA: TGTGCTACGGCGGGGGATAACAATGAGCAGTTCTTC.

The gene calls are TRBV7-9 and TRBJ2-5; weak D call: TRBD1 (5 bases). Trimming pared 5 bases from V and 0 bases from J, leaving 16 bases between. Per the germline V gene, CDR1 is SEHNR and CDR2 is FQNEAQ (reference sequence). The CDR3 has 16 residues. The CDR3: CASSITGWTNQETQYF. CDR3 coding DNA: TGTGCCAGCAGCATCACAGGTTGGACCAACCAAGAGACCCAGTACTTC.

On this clone itself: This sample includes further DNA sequences coding for the same CDR3. The V call is TRBV5-1, the J call TRBJ2-5; D not certain. The germline V and J ends were trimmed by 0 bases and 2 bases, with 5 bases remaining between them. The CDR3 totals 13 residues. Germline V gene data show CDR1 as SGHRS and CDR2 as YFSETQ. In DNA, the CDR3 is TGCGCCAGCAGCTTGGGGCAGCAAGAGACCCAGTACTTC. It encodes CASSLGQQETQYF.

The V and J genes are TRBV7-3 and TRBJ2-7, with 7 bases fitting TRBD1. From germline, CDR1 is SGHTA and CDR2 FQGTGA. The CDR3 is 16 residues long. Trimming took 8 bases from V and 2 from J; bases not matched to a gene: 15. CDR3 amino acids: CASPNIGGGQTYEQYF. CDR3 nucleotide sequence: TGTGCCAGCCCCAATATAGGGGGCGGGCAAACCTACGAGCAGTACTTC. The full variable domain, with the rest looked up from reference TRBV7-3 and TRBJ2-7, is GAGVSQTPSNKVTEKGKYVELRCDPISGHTALYWYRQSLGQGPEFLIYFQGTGAADDSGLPNDRFFAVRPEGSVSTLKIQRTERGDSAVYLCASPNIGGGQTYEQYFGPGTRLTVT.

This sequence joins TRBV9 and TRBJ2-2; D gene ambiguous. The germline V gene encodes CDR1 SGDLS and CDR2 YYNGEE. The CDR3 consists of 15 residues. V lost 0 bases and J 0 bases, leaving 6 bases between the germline ends. In nucleotides, the CDR3 is TGTGCCAGCAGCGTAGACAGTCCGAACACCGGGGAGCTGTTTTTT. Protein product: CASSVDSPNTGELFF.

The gene calls are TRBV19 and TRBJ2-2; TRBD1 might be the D (5 bases). V gave up 5 bases and J gave up 7 bases, with 20 bases separating them. CDR3 length equals 16 residues. The germline V gene has CDR1 LNHDA and CDR2 SQIVND (reference sequence). CDR3 sequence: CASSGAGDQYYGELFF. In DNA, the CDR3 is TGTGCCAGTAGTGGGGCCGGAGACCAGTATTACGGGGAGCTGTTTTTT.

V usage is TRBV19 and J usage is TRBJ2-7, with 9 bases lining up with TRBD1. The V gene end was trimmed by 4 bases and the J gene end by 0 bases; junction bases not matched to a gene: 4. CDR3 length equals 15 residues. CDR1 and CDR2 from the germline V gene are LNHDA and SQIVND (reference sequence). For the CDR3, the DNA is TGTGCCAGTAGTAGACAGGGGGTTGCCTCCTACGAGCAGTACTTC. This sequence encodes CASSRQGVASYEQYF.

The J gene is TRBJ2-1, the V gene TRBV10-2, with 12 bases aligning to TRBD2. CDR3 length: 16 amino acids. CDR1 is WSHSY and CDR2 is SAAADI in the germline V gene. The V segment lost 3 bases and the J segment 12 bases; nucleotides outside the gene matches: 12. CDR3 protein: CASSDPSSGRGLGQFF. The CDR3, as DNA: TGCGCCAGCAGTGACCCGTCTAGCGGGAGGGGCCTTGGGCAGTTCTTC.

The chain couples TRBV6-5 to TRBJ2-7, with TRBD1 matching 10 bases. Germline V gene lookup returns CDR1 MNHEY and CDR2 SVGAGI. There are 15 residues in the CDR3. J was trimmed by 4 bases and V by 5 bases; bases with no gene match: 8. The CDR3, as DNA: TGTGCCAGCAGTGGGCCGGGACAGGGGTCTTACGAGCAGTACTTC. This sequence encodes CASSGPGQGSYEQYF.

The chain recombines TRBV15 with TRBJ2-5; 9 bases agree with TRBD1. The junction had 7 bases not matched to a gene; V was cut back by 4 bases and J by 4 bases. This CDR3 has 15 amino acids. Germline V CDR1 and CDR2: LNHNV, YYDKDF (reference sequence). CDR3 sequence: CATSTRGQGGETQYF. As DNA, the CDR3 is TGTGCCACCAGCACCAGGGGACAGGGTGGAGAGACCCAGTACTTC.

The CDR3 sequence: CASSIAHLGTEAFF. As DNA, the CDR3 is TGTGCCAGTAGTATAGCCCACCTAGGCACTGAAGCTTTCTTT. The rearrangement uses TRBV19 and TRBJ1-1, with unresolved D. Trimming pared 1 base from V and 4 bases from J, leaving 10 bases between. Germline CDR1 LNHDA, CDR2 SQIVND (reference sequence). CDR3 length: 14 amino acids.

The J gene is TRBJ1-5, the V gene TRBV6-1; D call uncertain. With 3 bases removed from V and 7 bases from J, the gap between germline ends came to 10 bases. The V gene's germline CDR1 is MNHNS and CDR2 SASEGT. The CDR3 loop spans 13 amino acids. CDR3 sequence reads: CASSEDWTQPQHF. DNA of the CDR3: TGTGCCAGCAGTGAGGACTGGACGCAGCCCCAGCATTTT.